These T cell receptor beta chains were read from a single sample in a study of cytomegalovirus exposure and HLA in healthy donors. TCRdb keeps only in-frame clones here, not all; method: immunoSEQ multiplex PCR. In the table there are roughly 110,000 clones, about 75% of which are singletons. Material for sequencing was PBMCs. These receptors were obtained from a male donor in good health and CMV-seropositive. Both conserved end residues are part of each CDR3. A D gene is named only where the DNA matches it firmly. Expanded clones are given a class, and other clones once, few, many or no size at all.

J,V,D,size,length,CDR3,DNA
TRBJ2-1,TRBV7-2,-,-,16,CASSHRAGGTYNEQFF,TGTGCCAGCAGCCACAGAGCCGGGGGTACATACAATGAGCAGTTCTTC
TRBJ2-7,TRBV2,TRBD1,-,13,CASYRGQYYEQYF,TGTGCCAGCTACCGGGGACAGTATTACGAGCAGTACTTC
TRBJ2-3,TRBV5-1,TRBD1,-,16,CASSTKGQGYTDTQYF,TGCGCCAGCAGCACCAAAGGACAGGGTTACACAGATACGCAGTATTTT
TRBJ2-7,TRBV4-2,-,-,16,CASSQNYPAGGYEQYF,TGTGCCAGCAGCCAAAATTACCCTGCGGGTGGCTACGAGCAGTACTTC
TRBJ2-7,TRBV29-1,TRBD1,-,14,CSVNRDRVPYEQYF,TGCAGCGTTAACCGGGACAGGGTCCCCTACGAGCAGTACTTC
TRBJ1-2,TRBV7-6,TRBD1,-,19,CASSHLSRTGRMANYGYTF,TGTGCCAGCAGTCACCTTTCCAGGACAGGCAGAATGGCTAACTATGGCTACACCTTC
TRBJ2-2,TRBV29-1,TRBD2,-,15,CSVGLAGGGTGELFF,TGCAGCGTTGGACTAGCGGGAGGCGGCACCGGGGAGCTGTTTTTT
TRBJ1-2,TRBV5-4,-,-,14,CASSLSRNEAGYTF,TGTGCCAGCAGCTTGTCACGCAACGAGGCTGGCTACACCTTC
TRBJ1-6,TRBV2,TRBD1,once,14,CASRDRGQSSPLHF,TGTGCCAGCAGAGACAGGGGGCAGAGTTCACCCCTCCACTTT
TRBJ2-3,TRBV27,TRBD1,-,14,CASTMDRGTDTQYF,TGTGCCAGCACCATGGACAGGGGGACAGATACGCAGTATTTT
TRBJ2-2,TRBV5-4,-,-,13,CASSRPGVGELFF,TGTGCCAGCAGCCGGCCGGGGGTCGGGGAGCTGTTTTTT
TRBJ1-4,TRBV7-6,TRBD1,-,17,CASSFYRGRGTNEKLFF,TGTGCCAGCAGCTTCTACAGGGGGCGAGGCACTAATGAAAAACTGTTTTTT
TRBJ1-1,TRBV30,-,-,14,CAWSRVAGGTEAFF,TGTGCCTGGAGTAGAGTGGCAGGAGGTACTGAAGCTTTCTTT
TRBJ2-5,TRBV7-9,-,-,16,CASSPLTPLEQETQYF,TGTGCCAGCAGCCCCCTTACCCCACTAGAACAAGAGACCCAGTACTTC
TRBJ2-1,TRBV28,TRBD2,-,15,CASSPASGGANEQFF,TGTGCCAGCAGTCCAGCTAGCGGGGGGGCGAATGAGCAGTTCTTC
TRBJ2-1,TRBV7-2,-,-,12,CASSLAQGQQFF,TGTGCCAGCAGCTTAGCACAGGGTCAGCAGTTCTTC
TRBJ2-7,TRBV5-1,-,few,15,CASSLARQANYEQYF,TGCGCCAGCAGCTTGGCCAGGCAGGCTAACTACGAGCAGTACTTC
TRBJ2-1,TRBV28,-,once,14,CASSSIGVRNEQFF,TGTGCCAGCAGTTCGATCGGGGTGAGGAATGAGCAGTTCTTC
TRBJ1-1,TRBV14,-,-,14,CASSHPGMNTEAFF,TGTGCCAGCAGCCATCCAGGAATGAACACTGAAGCTTTCTTT
TRBJ2-1,TRBV6-5,TRBD2,-,14,CASSSGLASNEQFF,TGTGCCAGCAGTTCGGGACTAGCATCGAATGAGCAGTTCTTC
TRBJ1-2,TRBV29-1,-,few,13,CSVVSLTGYGYTF,TGCAGCGTTGTATCTCTTACCGGCTATGGCTACACCTTC
TRBJ1-2,TRBV4-3,TRBD1,-,17,CASSEQTGGWGNYGYTF,TGCGCCAGCAGCGAACAGACAGGGGGCTGGGGTAACTATGGCTACACCTTC
TRBJ1-2,TRBV6-6,TRBD1,-,15,CASSYSGQGLYGYTF,TGTGCCAGCAGTTACTCGGGACAGGGTTTGTATGGCTACACCTTC
TRBJ1-1,TRBV29-1,TRBD1,once,14,CSVGLPGGITEAFF,TGCAGCGTTGGGCTCCCAGGGGGAATCACTGAAGCTTTCTTT
TRBJ2-1,TRBV15,-,-,16,CATSREGGAIYNEQFF,TGTGCCACCAGCAGAGAGGGGGGGGCTATCTACAATGAGCAGTTCTTC
TRBJ1-3,TRBV29-1,-,-,16,CSVEVGGLRTGNTIYF,TGCAGCGTTGAAGTTGGAGGGCTACGTACTGGAAACACCATATATTTT